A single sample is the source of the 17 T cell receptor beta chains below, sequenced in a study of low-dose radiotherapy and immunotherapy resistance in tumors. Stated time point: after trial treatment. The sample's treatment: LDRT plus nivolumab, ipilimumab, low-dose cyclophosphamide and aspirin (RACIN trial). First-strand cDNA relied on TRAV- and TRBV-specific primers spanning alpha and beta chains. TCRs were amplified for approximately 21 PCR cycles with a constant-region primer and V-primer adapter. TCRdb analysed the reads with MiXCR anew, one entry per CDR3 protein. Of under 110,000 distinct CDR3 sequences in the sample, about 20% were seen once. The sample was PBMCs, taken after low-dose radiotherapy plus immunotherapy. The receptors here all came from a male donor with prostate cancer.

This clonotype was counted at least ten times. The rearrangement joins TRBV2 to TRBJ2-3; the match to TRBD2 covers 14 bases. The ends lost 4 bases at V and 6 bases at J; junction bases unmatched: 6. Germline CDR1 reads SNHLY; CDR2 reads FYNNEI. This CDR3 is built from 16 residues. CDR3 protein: CASSAGLAGVSDTQYF. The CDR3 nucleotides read TGTGCCAGCAGTGCGGGACTAGCGGGGGTTTCCGATACGCAGTATTTT.

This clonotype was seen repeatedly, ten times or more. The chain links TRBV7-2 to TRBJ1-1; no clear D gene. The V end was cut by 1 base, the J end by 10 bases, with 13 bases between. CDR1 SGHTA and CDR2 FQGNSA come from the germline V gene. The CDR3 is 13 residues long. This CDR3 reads CASSLEQAWRAFF. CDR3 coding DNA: TGTGCCAGCAGCTTAGAGCAGGCTTGGAGAGCTTTCTTT.

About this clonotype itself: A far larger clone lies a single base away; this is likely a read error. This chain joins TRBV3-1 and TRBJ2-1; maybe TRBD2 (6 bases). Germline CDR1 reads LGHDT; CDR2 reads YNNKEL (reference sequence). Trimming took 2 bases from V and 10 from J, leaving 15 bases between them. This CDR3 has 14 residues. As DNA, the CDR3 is TGTGCCAGCAGCCAAAGGCGGGGTGGATACGAGCAGTTCTTC. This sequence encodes CASSQRRGGYEQFF.

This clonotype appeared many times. The CDR3 protein is CASSLFTPEYEQYF. CDR3 sequence (DNA): TGTGCCAGCAGCTTATTCACGCCGGAGTACGAGCAGTACTTC. The chain links TRBV7-2 to TRBJ2-7; unclear D gene. V was pared by 2 bases and J by 4 bases, with 12 bases between. This CDR3 is built from 14 residues. From germline, CDR1 is SGHTA and CDR2 FQGNSA. Full variable domain (rest looked up from reference TRBV7-2 and TRBJ2-7): GAGVSQSPSNKVTEKGKDVELRCDPISGHTALYWYRQSLGQGLEFLIYFQGNSAPDKSGLPSDRFSAERTGGSVSTLTIQRTQQEDSAVYLCASSLFTPEYEQYFGPGTRLTVT.

In DNA form, the CDR3 reads TGCAGTGCTAGTTTGCGGAAAGGCTCCTACGAGCAGTACTTC. Residues: CSASLRKGSYEQYF. This chain connects TRBV20-1 to TRBJ2-7; the D is unclear. Trimming cost V 3 bases and J 0 bases, with 12 bases left between them. From germline, CDR1 is DFQATT and CDR2 SNEGSKA (reference sequence). There are 14 residues in the CDR3.

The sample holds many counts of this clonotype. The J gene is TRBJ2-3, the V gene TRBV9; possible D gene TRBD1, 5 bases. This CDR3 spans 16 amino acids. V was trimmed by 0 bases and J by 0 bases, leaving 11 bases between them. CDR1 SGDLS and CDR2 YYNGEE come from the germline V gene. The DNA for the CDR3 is TGTGCCAGCAGCGTAGAAGGTGACAGCAGCACAGATACGCAGTATTTT. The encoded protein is CASSVEGDSSTDTQYF.

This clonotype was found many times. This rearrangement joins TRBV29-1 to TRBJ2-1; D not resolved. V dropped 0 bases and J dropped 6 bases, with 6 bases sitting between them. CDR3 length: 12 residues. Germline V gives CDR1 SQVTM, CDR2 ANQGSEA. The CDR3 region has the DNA TGCAGCGTTGAAGATCCGGGCAATGAGCAGTTCTTC. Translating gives CSVEDPGNEQFF.

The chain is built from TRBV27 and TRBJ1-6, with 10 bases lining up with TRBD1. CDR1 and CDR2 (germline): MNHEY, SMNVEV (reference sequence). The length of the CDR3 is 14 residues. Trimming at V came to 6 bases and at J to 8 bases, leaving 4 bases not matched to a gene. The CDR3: CASSMDRGDSPLHF. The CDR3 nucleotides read TGTGCCAGCAGCATGGACAGGGGGGATTCACCCCTCCACTTT.

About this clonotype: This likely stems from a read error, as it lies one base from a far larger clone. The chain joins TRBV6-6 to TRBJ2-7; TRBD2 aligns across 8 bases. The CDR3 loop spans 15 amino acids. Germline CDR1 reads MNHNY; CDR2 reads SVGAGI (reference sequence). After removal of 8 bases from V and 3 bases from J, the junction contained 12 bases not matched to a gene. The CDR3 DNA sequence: TGTGCCAGCCGATCAATAGCGGGGACCAACTACGAGCAGTACTTC. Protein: CASRSIAGTNYEQYF.

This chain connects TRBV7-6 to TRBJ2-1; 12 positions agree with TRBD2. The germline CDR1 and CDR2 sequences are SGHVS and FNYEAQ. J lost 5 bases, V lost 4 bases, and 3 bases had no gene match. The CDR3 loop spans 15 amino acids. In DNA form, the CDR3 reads TGTGCCAGCAGCTGGACTAGCGGGGCCGACAATGAGCAGTTCTTC. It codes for CASSWTSGADNEQFF.

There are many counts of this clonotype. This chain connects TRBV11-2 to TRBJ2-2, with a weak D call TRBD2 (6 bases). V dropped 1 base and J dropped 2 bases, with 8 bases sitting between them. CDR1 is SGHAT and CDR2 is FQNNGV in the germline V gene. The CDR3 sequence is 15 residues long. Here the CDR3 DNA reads TGTGCCAGCAGCTTAGTACTAGCTAACACCGGGGAGCTGTTTTTT. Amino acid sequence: CASSLVLANTGELFF.

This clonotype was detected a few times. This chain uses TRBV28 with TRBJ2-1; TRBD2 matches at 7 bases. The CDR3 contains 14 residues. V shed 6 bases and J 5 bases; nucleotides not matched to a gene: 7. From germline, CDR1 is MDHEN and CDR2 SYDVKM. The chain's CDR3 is CASSLGGHDNEQFF. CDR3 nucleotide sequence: TGTGCCAGCAGCCTGGGAGGGCATGACAATGAGCAGTTCTTC. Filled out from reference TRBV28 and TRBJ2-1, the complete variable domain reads DVKVTQSSRYLVKRTGEKVFLECVQDMDHENMFWYRQDPGLGLRLIYFSYDVKMKEKGDIPEGYSVSREKKERFSLILESASTNQTSMYLCASSLGGHDNEQFFGPGTRLTVL.

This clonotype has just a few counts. This CDR3 reads CASSLQGLNNSPLHF. DNA of the CDR3: TGTGCCAGCAGCTTACAAGGGTTAAATAATTCACCCCTCCACTTT. The chain uses TRBV7-9 and TRBJ1-6; D call uncertain. The CDR3 spans 15 residues. Trimming took 2 bases from V and 5 from J, leaving 10 bases between them. Germline V CDR1 and CDR2: SEHNR, FQNEAQ (reference sequence).

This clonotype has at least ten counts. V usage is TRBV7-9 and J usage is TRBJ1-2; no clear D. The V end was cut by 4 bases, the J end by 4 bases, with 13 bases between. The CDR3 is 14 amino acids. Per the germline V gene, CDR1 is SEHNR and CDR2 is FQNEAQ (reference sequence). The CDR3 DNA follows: TGTGCCAGCAGCTCGGGTAATCGCGGCTATGGCTACACCTTC. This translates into CASSSGNRGYGYTF.

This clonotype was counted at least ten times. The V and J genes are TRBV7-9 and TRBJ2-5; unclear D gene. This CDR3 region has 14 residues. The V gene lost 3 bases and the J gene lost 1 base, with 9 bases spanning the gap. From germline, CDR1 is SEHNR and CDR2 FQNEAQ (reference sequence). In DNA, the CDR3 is TGTGCCAGCAGCTTGCGGCAGCTCCAAGAGACCCAGTACTTC. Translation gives CASSLRQLQETQYF.

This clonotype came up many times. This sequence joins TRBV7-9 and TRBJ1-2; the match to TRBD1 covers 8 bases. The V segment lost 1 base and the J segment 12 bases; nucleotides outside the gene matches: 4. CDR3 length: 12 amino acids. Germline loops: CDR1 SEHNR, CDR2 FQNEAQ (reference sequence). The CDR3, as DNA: TGTGCCAGCAGCTTAGGGACAGGGCCTCACACCTTC. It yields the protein CASSLGTGPHTF.

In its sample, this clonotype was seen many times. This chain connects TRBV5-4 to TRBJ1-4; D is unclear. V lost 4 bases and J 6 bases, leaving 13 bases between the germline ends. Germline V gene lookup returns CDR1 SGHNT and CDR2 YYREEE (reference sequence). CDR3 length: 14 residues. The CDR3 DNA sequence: TGTGCCAGCAGCACCGCGGGGAATTATGAAAAACTGTTTTTT. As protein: CASSTAGNYEKLFF.